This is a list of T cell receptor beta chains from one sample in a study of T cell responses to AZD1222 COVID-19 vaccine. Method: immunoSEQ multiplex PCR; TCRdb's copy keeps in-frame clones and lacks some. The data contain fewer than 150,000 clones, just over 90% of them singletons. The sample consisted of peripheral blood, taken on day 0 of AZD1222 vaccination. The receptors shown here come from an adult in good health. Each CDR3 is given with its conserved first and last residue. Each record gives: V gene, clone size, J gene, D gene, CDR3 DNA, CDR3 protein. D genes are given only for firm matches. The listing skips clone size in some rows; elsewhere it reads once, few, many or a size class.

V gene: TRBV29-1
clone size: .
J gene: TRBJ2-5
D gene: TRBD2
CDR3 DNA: TGCAGCGTCCAGGTGGGGGAGGGACAGTACTTC
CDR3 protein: CSVQVGEGQYF

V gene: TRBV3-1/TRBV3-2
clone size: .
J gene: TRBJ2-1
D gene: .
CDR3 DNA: TGTGCCAGCAGCCCTACGGGACCCCCGGGTGAGCAGTTCTTC
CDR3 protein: CASSPTGPPGEQFF

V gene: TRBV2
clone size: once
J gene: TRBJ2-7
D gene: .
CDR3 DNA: TGTGCCAGCGCCGAGGGTCCCCGGGAGCAGTACTTC
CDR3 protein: CASAEGPREQYF

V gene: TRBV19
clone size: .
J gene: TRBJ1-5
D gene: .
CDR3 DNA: TGTGCCAGTAGCGCGAGAAGGGCCAGCAATCAGCCCCAGCATTTT
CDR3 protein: CASSARRASNQPQHF

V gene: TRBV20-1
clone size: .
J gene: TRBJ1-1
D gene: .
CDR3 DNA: TGCAGTGCTAGTAGGAACCCCGGGACATCGAACACTGAAGCTTTCTTT
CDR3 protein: CSASRNPGTSNTEAFF

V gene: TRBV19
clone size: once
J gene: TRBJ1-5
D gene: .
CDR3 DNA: TGTGCCAGTAGTGGGGGAAGCTATCAGCCCCAGCATTTT
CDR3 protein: CASSGGSYQPQHF

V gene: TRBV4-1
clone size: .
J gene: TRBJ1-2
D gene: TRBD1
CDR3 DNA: TGCGCCAGCAGCCAAGCAGGGACAGGGGGATCGAGGTATGGCTACACCTTC
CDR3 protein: CASSQAGTGGSRYGYTF

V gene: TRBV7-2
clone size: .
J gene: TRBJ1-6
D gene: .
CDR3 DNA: TGTGCCAGCAGCCCCTACAGGGATCCGAGATCACCCCTCCACTTT
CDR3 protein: CASSPYRDPRSPLHF

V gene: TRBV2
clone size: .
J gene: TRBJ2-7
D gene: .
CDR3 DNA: TGTGCCAGCAGTGAAACCGGGGGCGAGCAGTACTTC
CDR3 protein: CASSETGGEQYF

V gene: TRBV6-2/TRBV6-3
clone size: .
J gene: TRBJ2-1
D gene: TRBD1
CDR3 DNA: TGTGCCAGCAGTTCCAGGGGGAACAATGAGCAGTTCTTC
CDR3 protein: CASSSRGNNEQFF

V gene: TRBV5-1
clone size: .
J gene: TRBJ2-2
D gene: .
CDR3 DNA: TGCGCCAGCAGTGGTCAGGGTAGGGACACCGGGGAGCTGTTTTTT
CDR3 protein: CASSGQGRDTGELFF

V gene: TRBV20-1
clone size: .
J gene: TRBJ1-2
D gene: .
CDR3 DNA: TGCAGTGCTAGTAGGGCGGACTATGGCTACACCTTC
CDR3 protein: CSASRADYGYTF

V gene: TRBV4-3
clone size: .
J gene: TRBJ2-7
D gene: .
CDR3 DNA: TGCGCCAGCAGCCAAGACCGGGACAAGTCCTACGAGCAGTACTTC
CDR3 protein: CASSQDRDKSYEQYF

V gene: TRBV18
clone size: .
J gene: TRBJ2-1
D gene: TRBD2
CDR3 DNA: TGTGCCAGCTCATGGGGACTAGCGGGGGTAAAGGATGAGCAGTTCTTC
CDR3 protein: CASSWGLAGVKDEQFF

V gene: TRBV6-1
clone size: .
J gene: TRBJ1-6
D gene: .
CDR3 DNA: TGTGCCAGCAGTGAGAGGCAGGATTATTCACCCCTCCACTTT
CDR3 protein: CASSERQDYSPLHF

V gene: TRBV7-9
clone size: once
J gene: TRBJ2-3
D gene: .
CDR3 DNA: TGTGCCAGCAGCTTAGGACAGTTCTCCACAGATACGCAGTATTTT
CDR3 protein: CASSLGQFSTDTQYF

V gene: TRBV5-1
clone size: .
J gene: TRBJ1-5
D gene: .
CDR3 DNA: TGCGCCAGCAGCTTGGCCGGATATAGCAATCAGCCCCAGCATTTT
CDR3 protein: CASSLAGYSNQPQHF

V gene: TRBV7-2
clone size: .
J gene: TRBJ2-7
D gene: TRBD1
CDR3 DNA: TGTGCCAGCAGCATCTGGGACAGGGGCTACGAGCAGTACTTC
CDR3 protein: CASSIWDRGYEQYF

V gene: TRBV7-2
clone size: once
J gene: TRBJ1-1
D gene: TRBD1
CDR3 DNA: TGTGCCAGCAGCTCCGGACAGGGAATGAACACTGAAGCTTTCTTT
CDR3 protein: CASSSGQGMNTEAFF

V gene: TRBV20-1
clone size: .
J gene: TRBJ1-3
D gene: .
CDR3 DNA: TGCAGTGCTAGTCAACCCGGGGAGGGGGACACCATATATTTT
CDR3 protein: CSASQPGEGDTIYF

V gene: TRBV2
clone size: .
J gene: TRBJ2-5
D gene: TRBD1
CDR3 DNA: TGTGCCAGCAGCCGAACAGGGGGCCTGGAGACCCAGTACTTC
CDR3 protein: CASSRTGGLETQYF

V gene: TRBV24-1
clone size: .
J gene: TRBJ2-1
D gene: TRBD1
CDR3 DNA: TGTGCCACCAGTGATGCAGGGGGCGACGGGAATGAGCAGTTCTTC
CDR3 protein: CATSDAGGDGNEQFF